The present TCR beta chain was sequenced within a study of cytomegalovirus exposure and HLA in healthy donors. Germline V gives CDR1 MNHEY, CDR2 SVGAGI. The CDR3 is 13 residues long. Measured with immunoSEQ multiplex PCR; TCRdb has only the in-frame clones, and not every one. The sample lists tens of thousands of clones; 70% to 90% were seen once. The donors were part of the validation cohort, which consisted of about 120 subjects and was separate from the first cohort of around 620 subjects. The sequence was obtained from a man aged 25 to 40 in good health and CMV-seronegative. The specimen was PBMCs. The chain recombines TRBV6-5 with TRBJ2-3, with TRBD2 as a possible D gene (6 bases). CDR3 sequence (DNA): TGTACCGCGACGGGGGTTGGTACAGATACGCAGTATTTT. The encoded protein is CTATGVGTDTQYF.